This is a list of T cell receptor beta chains from one sample in a study of control samples from healthy donors and cancer patients. Here immunoSEQ multiplex PCR was the method, and the copy in TCRdb shows in-frame clones only, minus some. The sample carries 150,000 or so clones, about 91% recorded once. The sample consisted of blood. Receptors were obtained from a woman aged 25 to 39 in good health. CDR3s include the opening cysteine and the closing phenylalanine or tryptophan. A D gene is named only where the DNA matches it firmly. Rows give clone size only sometimes, using once, few, many, or a class for an expanded clone.

d_call	clone_size	v_call	j_call	cdr3_aa	cdr3_nt
.	.	TRBV28	TRBJ1-2	CASTLPAQAGTF	TGTGCCAGCACCCTCCCCGCCCAGGCCGGCACCTTC
TRBD2	.	TRBV7-9	TRBJ2-7	CASSFAGGSYEQYF	TGTGCCAGCAGCTTTGCGGGGGGTTCCTACGAGCAGTACTTC
TRBD1	.	TRBV28	TRBJ1-2	CASSVGQGDGYTF	TGTGCCAGCAGCGTGGGACAGGGGGATGGCTACACCTTC
TRBD1	.	TRBV5-5	TRBJ2-7	CASSLAPGQGTYEQYF	TGTGCCAGCAGCTTGGCCCCAGGACAGGGGACCTACGAGCAGTACTTC
.	.	TRBV12-3/TRBV12-4	TRBJ1-1	CASTTRRGTEAFF	TGTGCCAGCACCACACGTCGGGGCACTGAAGCTTTCTTT
TRBD1	.	TRBV19	TRBJ1-1	CASSRTGGTEAFF	TGTGCCAGTAGTAGGACAGGGGGTACTGAAGCTTTCTTT
TRBD1	.	TRBV7-9	TRBJ1-4	CASSRKTGLGEKLFF	TGTGCCAGCAGTCGCAAGACAGGGCTGGGTGAAAAACTGTTTTTT
.	.	TRBV5-1	TRBJ1-5	CASSLWGGQDSNQPQHF	TGCGCCAGCAGCTTGTGGGGAGGCCAAGATAGCAATCAGCCCCAGCATTTT
.	.	TRBV20-1	TRBJ2-1	CSASTPETSRNEQFF	TGCAGTGCTAGTACCCCGGAGACTAGTAGGAATGAGCAGTTCTTC
TRBD1	once	TRBV7-8	TRBJ1-6	CASRSGTGDSPLHF	TGTGCCAGCAGAAGCGGGACAGGAGATTCACCCCTCCACTTT
TRBD1	.	TRBV2	TRBJ1-5	CASSRTGIGQPQHF	TGTGCCAGCAGTAGGACAGGGATCGGTCAGCCCCAGCATTTT
.	.	TRBV21-1	TRBJ2-7	CASNGTDGLEQYF	TGTGCCAGCAACGGAACCGACGGTCTCGAGCAGTACTTC
.	.	TRBV7-9	TRBJ2-7	CASSLQNSQGHEQYF	TGTGCCAGCAGCTTACAGAACAGCCAAGGCCACGAGCAGTACTTC
TRBD1	.	TRBV9	TRBJ1-2	CASSPTNRGGYTF	TGTGCCAGCAGCCCGACCAACAGGGGTGGCTACACCTTC
.	.	TRBV5-1	TRBJ1-1	CASAQQGTNTEAFF	TGCGCCAGCGCGCAACAGGGAACGAACACTGAAGCTTTCTTT
.	.	TRBV6-5	TRBJ1-1	CASTWTPENTEAFF	TGTGCCAGCACGTGGACACCTGAGAACACTGAAGCTTTCTTT
.	.	TRBV5-4	TRBJ2-3	CASSSPTPGGESTDTQYF	TGTGCCAGCAGCTCGCCCACGCCAGGGGGGGAAAGCACAGATACGCAGTATTTT
TRBD1	.	TRBV7-9	TRBJ2-1	CASSLLPGQGATNEQFF	TGTGCCAGCAGCTTACTCCCCGGACAGGGGGCAACTAATGAGCAGTTCTTC
TRBD1	.	TRBV28	TRBJ2-7	CASSFTRTGDSYEQYF	TGTGCCAGCAGTTTTACAAGGACAGGGGACTCCTACGAGCAGTACTTC
.	.	TRBV2	TRBJ2-2	CASTTGTNTGELFF	TGTGCCAGCACCACAGGGACAAATACCGGGGAGCTGTTTTTT
.	.	TRBV2	TRBJ1-2	CASRQGEGYGYTF	TGTGCCAGCAGACAGGGTGAGGGCTATGGCTACACCTTC
.	.	TRBV7-8	TRBJ1-5	CASSFLSNSNQPQHF	TGTGCCAGCAGCTTTCTTTCTAATAGCAATCAGCCCCAGCATTTT
.	.	TRBV6-5	TRBJ2-5	CASRQSLQETQYF	TGTGCCAGCAGGCAGTCCTTACAAGAGACCCAGTACTTC
.	.	TRBV14	TRBJ1-1	CASSQVKAGRLNTEAFF	TGTGCCAGCAGCCAAGTGAAGGCAGGCCGGCTGAACACTGAAGCTTTCTTT
.	.	TRBV2	TRBJ1-5	CASSGAYSNQPQHF	TGTGCCAGCAGTGGGGCTTATAGCAATCAGCCCCAGCATTTT
TRBD1	.	TRBV5-1	TRBJ2-6	CASRTGTGDAVGANVLTF	TGCGCCAGCAGAACCGGGACAGGCGACGCGGTGGGGGCCAACGTCCTGACTTTC
.	.	TRBV2	TRBJ2-7	CASRGDGSYEQYF	TGTGCCAGCAGAGGGGACGGTTCCTACGAGCAGTACTTC
.	.	TRBV29-1	TRBJ1-2	CSVEYRTNLGTF	TGCAGCGTAGAATACCGGACAAACCTGGGGACCTTC
.	.	TRBV18	TRBJ2-5	CASSPPNTQETQYF	TGTGCCAGCTCACCACCAAACACACAAGAGACCCAGTACTTC
.	.	TRBV19	TRBJ1-1	CASMSGGRPNTEAFF	TGTGCCAGTATGTCAGGCGGCAGACCGAACACTGAAGCTTTCTTT
TRBD2	.	TRBV9	TRBJ2-5	CASSPGLAGKETQYF	TGTGCCAGCAGCCCGGGACTAGCGGGGAAAGAGACCCAGTACTTC
.	.	TRBV3-1/TRBV3-2	TRBJ2-1	CASSHEAPRGSEQFF	TGTGCCAGCAGCCACGAGGCACCCCGGGGGTCTGAGCAGTTCTTC
TRBD2	once	TRBV6-2/TRBV6-3	TRBJ2-4	CASSTGLAGGQNIQYF	TGTGCCAGCAGTACCGGACTAGCGGGAGGGCAAAACATTCAGTACTTC
.	.	TRBV27	TRBJ1-2	CASSFRRASGYGYTF	TGTGCCAGCAGTTTTCGCCGGGCCTCCGGCTATGGCTACACCTTC
TRBD2	.	TRBV20-1	TRBJ2-1	CSASSGRVNEQFF	TGCAGTGCTAGTAGCGGGAGAGTGAATGAGCAGTTCTTC
.	.	TRBV7-9	TRBJ2-1	CASSLGYKGGSSYNEQFF	TGTGCCAGCAGCTTAGGATATAAAGGCGGAAGCTCCTACAATGAGCAGTTCTTC
.	.	TRBV19	TRBJ2-1	CASSTPDYPYNEQFF	TGTGCCAGTAGTACCCCGGACTATCCTTACAATGAGCAGTTCTTC
TRBD1	.	TRBV10-3	TRBJ1-2	CAIRESWTGGLSPYAYGYTF	TGTGCCATCAGAGAGTCTTGGACAGGGGGCCTTTCGCCTTATGCCTATGGCTACACCTTC